This T cell receptor (beta chain) was documented in a study of blood T cell repertoires in COVID-19. Assay: immunoSEQ multiplex PCR; the TCRdb copy retains only in-frame clones and omits some. The sample lists around 210,000 clones, around 82% occurring once. CDR3 length: 13 amino acids. V gave up 5 bases and J gave up 9 bases; unmatched junction bases: 6. The germline V gene encodes CDR1 SNHLY and CDR2 FYNNEI. This clone has only one observation. The sequence was obtained from a woman aged 65 to 85 with acute or convalescent COVID-19. The chain couples TRBV2 to TRBJ2-1; 8 bases agree with TRBD2. Sequencing used peripheral blood. This CDR3 reads CASSPAGDGEQFF. Written as DNA, the CDR3 is TGTGCCAGCAGTCCAGCGGGAGATGGTGAGCAGTTCTTC.